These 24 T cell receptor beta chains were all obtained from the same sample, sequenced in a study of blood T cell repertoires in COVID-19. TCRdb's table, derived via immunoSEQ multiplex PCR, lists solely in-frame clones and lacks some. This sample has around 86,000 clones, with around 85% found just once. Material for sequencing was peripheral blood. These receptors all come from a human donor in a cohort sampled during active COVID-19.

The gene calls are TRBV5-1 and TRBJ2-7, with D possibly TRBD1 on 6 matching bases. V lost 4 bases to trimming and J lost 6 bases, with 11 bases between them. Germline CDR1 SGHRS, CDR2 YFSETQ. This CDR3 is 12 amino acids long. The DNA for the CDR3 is TGCGCCAGCAGCGCCTCAGGGGCCGAGCAGTACTTC. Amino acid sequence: CASSASGAEQYF.

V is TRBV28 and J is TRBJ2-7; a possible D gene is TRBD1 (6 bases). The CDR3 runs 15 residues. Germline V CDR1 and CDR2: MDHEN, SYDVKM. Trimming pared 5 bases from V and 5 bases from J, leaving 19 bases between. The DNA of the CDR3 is TGTGCCAGCAGTCCGCCGCAAGACAGGCCCCACGAGCAGTACTTC. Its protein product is CASSPPQDRPHEQYF. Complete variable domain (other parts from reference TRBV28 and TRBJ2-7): DVKVTQSSRYLVKRTGEKVFLECVQDMDHENMFWYRQDPGLGLRLIYFSYDVKMKEKGDIPEGYSVSREKKERFSLILESASTNQTSMYLCASSPPQDRPHEQYFGPGTRLTVT.

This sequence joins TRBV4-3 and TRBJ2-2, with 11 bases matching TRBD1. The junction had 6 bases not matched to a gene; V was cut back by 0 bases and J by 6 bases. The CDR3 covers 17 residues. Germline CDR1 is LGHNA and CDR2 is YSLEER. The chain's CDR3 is CASSQDGGQGDPGELFF. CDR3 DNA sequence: TGCGCCAGCAGCCAAGATGGGGGACAGGGGGATCCCGGGGAGCTGTTTTTT.

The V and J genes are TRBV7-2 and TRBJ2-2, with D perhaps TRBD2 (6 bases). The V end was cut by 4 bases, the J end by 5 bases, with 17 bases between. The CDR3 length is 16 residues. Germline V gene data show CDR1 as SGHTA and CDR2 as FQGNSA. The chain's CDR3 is CASSYSRGRGTGELFF. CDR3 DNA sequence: TGTGCCAGCAGCTACTCCCGGGGACGGGGGACCGGGGAGCTGTTTTTT.

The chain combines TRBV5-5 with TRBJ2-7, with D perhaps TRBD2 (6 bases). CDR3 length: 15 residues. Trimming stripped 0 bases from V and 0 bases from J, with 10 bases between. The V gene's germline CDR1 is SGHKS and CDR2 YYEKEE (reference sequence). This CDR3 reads CASSLASGSSYEQYF. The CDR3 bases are TGTGCCAGCAGCTTGGCCAGCGGGTCCTCCTACGAGCAGTACTTC. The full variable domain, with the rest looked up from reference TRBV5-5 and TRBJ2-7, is DAGVTQSPTHLIKTRGQQVTLRCSPISGHKSVSWYQQVLGQGPQFIFQYYEKEERGRGNFPDRFSARQFPNYSSELNVNALLLGDSALYLCASSLASGSSYEQYFGPGTRLTVT.

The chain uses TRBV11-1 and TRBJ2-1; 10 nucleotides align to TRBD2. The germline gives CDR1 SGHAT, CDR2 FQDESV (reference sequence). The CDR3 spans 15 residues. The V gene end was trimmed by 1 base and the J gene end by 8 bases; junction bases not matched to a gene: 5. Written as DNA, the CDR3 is TGTGCCAGCAGCTTAGGAGGGACTAGCGCGGATGAGCAGTTCTTC. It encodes CASSLGGTSADEQFF.

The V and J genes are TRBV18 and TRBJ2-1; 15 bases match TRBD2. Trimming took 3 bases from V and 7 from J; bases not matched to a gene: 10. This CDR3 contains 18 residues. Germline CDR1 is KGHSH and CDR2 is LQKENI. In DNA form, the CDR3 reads TGTGCCAGCTCACCGTGGACTAGCGGGAGGGCAACCCTGAATGAGCAGTTCTTC. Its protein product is CASSPWTSGRATLNEQFF.

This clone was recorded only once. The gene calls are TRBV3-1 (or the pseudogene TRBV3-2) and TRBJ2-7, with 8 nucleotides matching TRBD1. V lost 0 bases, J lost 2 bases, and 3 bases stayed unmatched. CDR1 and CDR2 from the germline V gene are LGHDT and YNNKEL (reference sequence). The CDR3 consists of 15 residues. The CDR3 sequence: CASSQEDRVPYEQYF. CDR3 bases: TGTGCCAGCAGCCAAGAGGACAGGGTACCCTACGAGCAGTACTTC.

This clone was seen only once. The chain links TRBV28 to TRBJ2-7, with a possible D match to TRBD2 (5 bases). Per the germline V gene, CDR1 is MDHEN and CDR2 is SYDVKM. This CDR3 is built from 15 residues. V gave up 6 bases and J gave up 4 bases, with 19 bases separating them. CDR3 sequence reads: CASRSFTVSGYEQYF. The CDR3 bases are TGTGCCAGCAGATCCTTCACAGTATCGGGGTACGAGCAGTACTTC.

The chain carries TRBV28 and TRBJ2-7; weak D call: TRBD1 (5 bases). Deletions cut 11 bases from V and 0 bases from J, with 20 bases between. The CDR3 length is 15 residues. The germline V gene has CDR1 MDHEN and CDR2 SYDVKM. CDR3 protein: CALKGRQSYSYEQYF. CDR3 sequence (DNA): TGTGCCTTGAAGGGCAGACAGTCTTACTCCTACGAGCAGTACTTC.

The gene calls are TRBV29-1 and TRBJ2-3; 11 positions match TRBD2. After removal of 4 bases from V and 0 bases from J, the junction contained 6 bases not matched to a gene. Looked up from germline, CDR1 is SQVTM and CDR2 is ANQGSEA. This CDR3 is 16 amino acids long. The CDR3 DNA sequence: TGCAGCGTTGGGCGGACTAGCGGGTTTAGCACAGATACGCAGTATTTT. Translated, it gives CSVGRTSGFSTDTQYF.

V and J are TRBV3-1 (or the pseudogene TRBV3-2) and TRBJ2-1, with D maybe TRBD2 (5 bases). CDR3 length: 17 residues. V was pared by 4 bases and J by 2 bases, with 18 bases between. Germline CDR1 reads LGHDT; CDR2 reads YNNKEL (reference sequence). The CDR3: CASSLPPPSNPYNEQFF. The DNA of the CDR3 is TGTGCCAGCAGCCTCCCACCGCCTAGCAACCCCTACAATGAGCAGTTCTTC.

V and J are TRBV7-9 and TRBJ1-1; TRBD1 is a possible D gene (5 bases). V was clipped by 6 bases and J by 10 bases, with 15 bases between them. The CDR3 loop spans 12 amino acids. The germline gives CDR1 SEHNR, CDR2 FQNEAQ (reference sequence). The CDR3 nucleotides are TGTGCCAGCAGGGAGGGGTTAGGCCGAGCTTTCTTT. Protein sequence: CASREGLGRAFF. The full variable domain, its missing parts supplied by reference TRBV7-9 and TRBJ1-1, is DTGVSQNPRHKITKRGQNVTFRCDPISEHNRLYWYRQTLGQGPEFLTYFQNEAQLEKSRLLSDRFSAERPKGSFSTLEIQRTEQGDSAMYLCASREGLGRAFFGQGTRLTVV.

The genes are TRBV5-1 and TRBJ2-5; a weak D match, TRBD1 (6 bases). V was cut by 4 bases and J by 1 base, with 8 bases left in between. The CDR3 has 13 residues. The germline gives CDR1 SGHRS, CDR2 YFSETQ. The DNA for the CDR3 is TGCGCCAGCAGCCCGACAGGCCAAGAGACCCAGTACTTC. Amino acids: CASSPTGQETQYF.

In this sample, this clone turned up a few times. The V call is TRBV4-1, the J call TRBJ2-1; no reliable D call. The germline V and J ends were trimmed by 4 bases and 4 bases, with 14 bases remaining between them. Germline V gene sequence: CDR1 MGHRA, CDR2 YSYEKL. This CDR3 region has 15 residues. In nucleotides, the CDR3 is TGCGCCAGCAGCCGGTTGGCGACACCTTACAATGAGCAGTTCTTC. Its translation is CASSRLATPYNEQFF.

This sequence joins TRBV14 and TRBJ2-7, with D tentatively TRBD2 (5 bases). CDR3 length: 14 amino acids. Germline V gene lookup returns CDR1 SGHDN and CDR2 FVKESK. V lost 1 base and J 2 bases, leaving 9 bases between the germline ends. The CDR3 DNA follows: TGTGCCAGCAGCCAAGTTTGGCGGGCCTACGAGCAGTACTTC. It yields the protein CASSQVWRAYEQYF.

CDR3 amino acids: CASSDSFSQPQHF. CDR3 DNA: TGTGCCAGTAGCGACAGTTTCTCTCAGCCCCAGCATTTT. The chain links TRBV19 to TRBJ1-5; tentative D call: TRBD1 (5 bases). Germline V gene sequence: CDR1 LNHDA, CDR2 SQIVND (reference sequence). CDR3 size: 13 residues. With 6 bases removed from V and 6 bases from J, the gap between germline ends came to 12 bases.

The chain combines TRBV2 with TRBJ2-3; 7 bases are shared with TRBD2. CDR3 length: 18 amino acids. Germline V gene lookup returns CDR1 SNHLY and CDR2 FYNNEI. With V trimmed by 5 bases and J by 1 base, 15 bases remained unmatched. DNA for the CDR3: TGTGCCAGCAGTTTGTGGGGGAGGGCGGCGGGGCGCACAGATACGCAGTATTTT. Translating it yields CASSLWGRAAGRTDTQYF.

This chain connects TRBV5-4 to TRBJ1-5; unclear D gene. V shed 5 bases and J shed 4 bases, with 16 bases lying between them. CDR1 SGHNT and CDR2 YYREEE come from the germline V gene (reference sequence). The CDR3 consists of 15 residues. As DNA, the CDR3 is TGTGCCAGCAGTAGAGGAGGGCCTGGAAATCAGCCCCAGCATTTT. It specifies CASSRGGPGNQPQHF.

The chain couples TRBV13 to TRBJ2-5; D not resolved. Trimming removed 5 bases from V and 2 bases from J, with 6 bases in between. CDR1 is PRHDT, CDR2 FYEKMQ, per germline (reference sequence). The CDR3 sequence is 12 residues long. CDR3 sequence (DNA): TGTGCCAGCAGCACCCTACAAGAGACCCAGTACTTC. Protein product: CASSTLQETQYF.

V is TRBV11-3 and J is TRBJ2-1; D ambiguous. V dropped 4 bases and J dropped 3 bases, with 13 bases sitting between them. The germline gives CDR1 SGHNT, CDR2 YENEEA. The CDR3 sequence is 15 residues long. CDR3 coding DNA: TGTGCCAGCAGCTCGAGGCCGGTCATCTACAATGAGCAGTTCTTC. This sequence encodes CASSSRPVIYNEQFF.

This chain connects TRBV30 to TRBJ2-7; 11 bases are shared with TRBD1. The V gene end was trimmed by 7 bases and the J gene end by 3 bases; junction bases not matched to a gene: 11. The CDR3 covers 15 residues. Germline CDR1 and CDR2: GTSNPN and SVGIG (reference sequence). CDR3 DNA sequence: TGTGCCTTGATTGACCGGGACAGGGGGTTCTACGAGCAGTACTTC. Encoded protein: CALIDRDRGFYEQYF.

CDR3 DNA sequence: TGTGCCAGCAGCTTGGCTAGCGGGGGGGCCCCCTACAATGAGCAGTTCTTC. Protein sequence: CASSLASGGAPYNEQFF. The rearrangement joins TRBV5-4 to TRBJ2-1; TRBD2 agrees at 12 bases. This CDR3 is 17 amino acids long. CDR1 and CDR2 (germline): SGHNT, YYREEE (reference sequence). The V gene end was trimmed by 0 bases and the J gene end by 2 bases; junction bases not matched to a gene: 3. Full variable domain (rest looked up from reference TRBV5-4 and TRBJ2-1): ETGVTQSPTHLIKTRGQQVTLRCSSQSGHNTVSWYQQALGQGPQFIFQYYREEENGRGNFPPRFSGLQFPNYSSELNVNALELDDSALYLCASSLASGGAPYNEQFFGPGTRLTVL.

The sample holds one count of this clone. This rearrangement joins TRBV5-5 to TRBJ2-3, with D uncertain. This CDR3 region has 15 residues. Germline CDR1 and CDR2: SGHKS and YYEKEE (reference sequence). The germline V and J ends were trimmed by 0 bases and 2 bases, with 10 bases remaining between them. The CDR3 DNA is TGTGCCAGCAGCTTGGCCCCCCAGTTCACAGATACGCAGTATTTT. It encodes CASSLAPQFTDTQYF.